The rows below give T cell receptor beta chains drawn from one sample of a study of cytomegalovirus exposure and HLA in healthy donors. Profiling relied on immunoSEQ multiplex PCR, and the TCRdb table lists in-frame clones only, not all of them. Among 55,000 to 70,000 clones listed, 55% to 70% were seen once. Sample: PBMCs. These receptors came from a woman aged 50 to 60 in good health and CMV-seronegative. Each CDR3 is given with its conserved first and last residue. The D gene is left open where the match is weak. Rows may omit the clone size; those that give it use once, few, many or a size class.

CDR3 protein | CDR3 DNA | V gene | clone size | J gene | D gene | CDR3 length
CSVDWLSSGRAGGNEQFF | TGCAGCGTCGACTGGCTATCTAGCGGGAGGGCCGGGGGCAATGAGCAGTTCTTC | TRBV29-1 | few | TRBJ2-1 | TRBD2 | 18
CASTPTGGSSYEQYF | TGTGCCAGCACCCCTACGGGCGGGAGCTCCTACGAGCAGTACTTC | TRBV7-8 | . | TRBJ2-7 | TRBD2 | 15
CASSSGGLEAFF | TGTGCCAGCAGTTCCGGGGGTCTTGAAGCTTTCTTT | TRBV6-5 | few | TRBJ1-1 | . | 12
CASWDRQNWGYTF | TGTGCCAGTTGGGACAGACAAAATTGGGGCTACACCTTC | TRBV27 | few | TRBJ1-2 | TRBD1 | 13
CASSPGWRNTIYF | TGTGCCAGCAGTCCGGGATGGAGAAACACCATATATTTT | TRBV28 | . | TRBJ1-3 | . | 13
CASGLEGQGAWDEKLFF | TGTGCTAGTGGTTTGGAGGGACAGGGGGCCTGGGATGAAAAACTGTTTTTT | TRBV12-5 | few | TRBJ1-4 | TRBD1 | 17
CASSSPGSTYEQYF | TGTGCCAGCAGTTCACCGGGGTCCACCTACGAGCAGTACTTC | TRBV28 | . | TRBJ2-7 | . | 14
CASSAKGAKDTEAFF | TGTGCCAGCAGCGCCAAGGGGGCTAAGGACACTGAAGCTTTCTTT | TRBV9 | . | TRBJ1-1 | TRBD1 | 15
CASSPGQGGVEKLFF | TGTGCCAGCAGCCCGGGGCAGGGAGGAGTGGAAAAACTGTTTTTT | TRBV9 | . | TRBJ1-4 | . | 15
CASSQWTVKSNTEAFF | TGTGCCAGCAGCCAGTGGACAGTGAAGAGTAACACTGAAGCTTTCTTT | TRBV14 | . | TRBJ1-1 | . | 16
CASSFQRGQGETQYF | TGTGCCAGCAGCTTCCAGCGGGGCCAAGGCGAGACCCAGTACTTC | TRBV7-2 | . | TRBJ2-5 | TRBD2 | 15
CASSSRDLSSGNTIYF | TGTGCCAGCAGTTCCCGGGACTTGAGCTCTGGAAACACCATATATTTT | TRBV6-5 | . | TRBJ1-3 | . | 16
CASSMTLEGYEQYF | TGCGCCAGCAGTATGACACTAGAGGGCTACGAGCAGTACTTC | TRBV4-3 | . | TRBJ2-7 | . | 14
CASSLTGTGYEKLFF | TGTGCCAGCAGTTTAACCGGGACAGGCTACGAAAAACTGTTTTTT | TRBV27 | few | TRBJ1-4 | TRBD1 | 15
CASSLMSRAGYGYTF | TGTGCCAGCAGTTTAATGTCCAGGGCTGGCTATGGCTACACCTTC | TRBV28 | . | TRBJ1-2 | . | 15
CASTLVGRGTEAFF | TGTGCCAGCACCCTCGTGGGCAGGGGGACTGAAGCTTTCTTT | TRBV2 | . | TRBJ1-1 | TRBD1 | 14
CASSFRGQVTEAFF | TGTGCCAGCAGCTTCCGAGGGCAGGTGACTGAAGCTTTCTTT | TRBV7-2 | . | TRBJ1-1 | . | 14
CASSATGFQETQYF | TGTGCCAGCAGCGCCACAGGATTTCAAGAGACCCAGTACTTC | TRBV9 | few | TRBJ2-5 | . | 14
CASSVVGDRGRDEQFF | TGTGCCAGCAGCGTAGTAGGGGACAGGGGGCGGGATGAGCAGTTCTTC | TRBV9 | . | TRBJ2-1 | TRBD1 | 16
CASSFTGTGELFF | TGTGCCAGCAGTTTCACAGGCACCGGGGAGCTGTTTTTT | TRBV6-6 | few | TRBJ2-2 | . | 13
CASRLTGGFTEAFF | TGTGCCAGCAGACTTACAGGGGGCTTCACTGAAGCTTTCTTT | TRBV28 | . | TRBJ1-1 | TRBD1 | 14
CASSLRGTGTYEQYF | TGTGCCAGCAGTTTAAGAGGGACAGGGACCTACGAGCAGTACTTC | TRBV27 | . | TRBJ2-7 | TRBD1 | 15
CASSFTGTHSSTEAFF | TGTGCCAGCAGCTTCACCGGGACTCATTCCAGCACTGAAGCTTTCTTT | TRBV7-8 | once | TRBJ1-1 | . | 16
CASSLNPNAGEAFF | TGCGCCAGCAGCTTGAATCCGAACGCGGGTGAAGCTTTCTTT | TRBV5-1 | . | TRBJ1-1 | . | 14
CASSLSLGLGLQETQYF | TGTGCCAGCAGCTTGTCTCTCGGACTAGGGCTCCAAGAGACCCAGTACTTC | TRBV5-4 | . | TRBJ2-5 | TRBD2 | 17
CAVGDNPNRPQHF | TGTGCTGTTGGGGACAATCCTAATAGGCCCCAGCATTTT | TRBV7-8 | . | TRBJ1-5 | . | 13
CASSLLAGGGNNSPLHF | TGCGCCAGCAGCTTACTCGCAGGGGGCGGGAATAATTCACCCCTCCACTTT | TRBV5-1 | . | TRBJ1-6 | TRBD1 | 17
CASTPWAGYGYTF | TGTGCCAGTACCCCATGGGCGGGCTATGGCTACACCTTC | TRBV19 | . | TRBJ1-2 | . | 13
CASSPTGGDTEAFF | TGTGCCAGCAGCCCAACAGGGGGTGACACTGAAGCTTTCTTT | TRBV7-3 | . | TRBJ1-1 | TRBD1 | 14
CASSRKDPGGQPQHF | TGTGCCAGTAGTAGAAAGGACCCTGGGGGCCAGCCCCAGCATTTT | TRBV19 | few | TRBJ1-5 | . | 15
CASSQARGSGALFF | TGTGCCAGCAGCCAAGCGAGGGGGTCCGGCGCGCTGTTTTTT | TRBV16 | few | TRBJ2-2 | . | 14
CASSLYGTNQPQHF | TGTGCCAGCAGTTTATATGGGACAAATCAGCCCCAGCATTTT | TRBV28 | . | TRBJ1-5 | . | 14
CASSSPGLLYEQYF | TGTGCCAGCAGCTCACCGGGACTGCTCTACGAGCAGTACTTC | TRBV6-5 | once | TRBJ2-7 | . | 14
CASRRGRTRSPYEQYF | TGTGCCAGCAGGAGAGGGAGGACTCGTTCTCCCTACGAGCAGTACTTC | TRBV7-8 | . | TRBJ2-7 | . | 16
CAIRGGLDTEAFF | TGTGCCATCCGGGGAGGGCTAGACACTGAAGCTTTCTTT | TRBV10-3 | . | TRBJ1-1 | . | 13
CASSVGASGIGTQYF | TGTGCCAGCAGCGTAGGTGCTAGCGGGATTGGTACGCAGTATTTT | TRBV9 | . | TRBJ2-3 | TRBD2 | 15
CASSQELAGRTQETQYF | TGCGCCAGCAGCCAAGAACTAGCGGGTCGAACTCAAGAGACCCAGTACTTC | TRBV4-3 | . | TRBJ2-5 | TRBD2 | 17
CSVSLAGLAYEQYF | TGCAGCGTATCACTAGCGGGCCTTGCCTACGAGCAGTACTTC | TRBV29-1 | . | TRBJ2-7 | TRBD2 | 14
CAWGQVNTEAFF | TGTGCCTGGGGACAGGTGAACACTGAAGCTTTCTTT | TRBV30 | . | TRBJ1-1 | TRBD1 | 12
CASSLTEGNTEAFF | TGTGCCAGCAGCTTAACGGAGGGCAACACTGAAGCTTTCTTT | TRBV7-3 | . | TRBJ1-1 | . | 14
CATSRGLYEQYF | TGTGCCACCAGCAGGGGCCTATACGAGCAGTACTTC | TRBV15 | . | TRBJ2-7 | . | 12
CASSQVYGMAFF | TGTGCCAGCAGCCAAGTGTACGGGATGGCTTTCTTT | TRBV14 | medium-sized | TRBJ1-1 | . | 12
CASSSRLLNGSPYEQYF | TGTGCCAGCAGTTCCCGATTATTAAACGGGAGTCCCTACGAGCAGTACTTC | TRBV28 | . | TRBJ2-7 | . | 17
CASFERELSDTQYF | TGTGCCAGCTTCGAGCGGGAGCTCTCAGATACGCAGTATTTT | TRBV28 | . | TRBJ2-3 | TRBD2 | 14
CASRGDTSYTF | TGTGCCAGCAGGGGGGACACCAGCTACACCTTC | TRBV6-1 | few | TRBJ1-2 | . | 11
CASSRGTSGYYEQYF | TGTGCCAGCAGCCGCGGGACTAGCGGTTACTACGAGCAGTACTTC | TRBV28 | . | TRBJ2-7 | TRBD2 | 15
CASSVATRYNEQFF | TGTGCCAGCAGCGTAGCCACCCGGTACAATGAGCAGTTCTTC | TRBV9 | . | TRBJ2-1 | . | 14
CASSWVGGNIQYF | TGTGCCAGCAGCTGGGTCGGGGGGAACATTCAGTACTTC | TRBV5-4 | . | TRBJ2-4 | TRBD2 | 13
CASSFGTSGRAYNEQFF | TGTGCCAGCAGCTTCGGGACTAGCGGGAGGGCCTACAATGAGCAGTTCTTC | TRBV5-4 | . | TRBJ2-1 | TRBD2 | 17
CASSLWTGAEAFF | TGTGCCAGCAGCTTGTGGACAGGGGCTGAAGCTTTCTTT | TRBV5-6 | . | TRBJ1-1 | TRBD1 | 13
CASSPLAGVYTGELFF | TGTGCCAGCAGCCCACTAGCGGGAGTTTATACCGGGGAGCTGTTTTTT | TRBV5-4 | . | TRBJ2-2 | TRBD2 | 16
CASSRTGGYTEAFF | TGTGCCAGCAGCCGGACAGGGGGTTACACTGAAGCTTTCTTT | TRBV7-9 | . | TRBJ1-1 | TRBD1 | 14
CASSLRAGELTDTQYF | TGTGCTAGCAGCTTAAGAGCGGGAGAGTTAACAGATACGCAGTATTTT | TRBV7-7 | . | TRBJ2-3 | TRBD2 | 16
CASSLAKVTPGTEAFF | TGTGCTAGCAGCTTAGCCAAGGTAACTCCGGGCACTGAAGCTTTCTTT | TRBV7-7 | . | TRBJ1-1 | . | 16
CASSPLGQGNQPQHF | TGCGCCAGCAGCCCCCTTGGACAGGGTAATCAGCCCCAGCATTTT | TRBV5-1 | . | TRBJ1-5 | TRBD1 | 15
CASRTGGGKLFF | TGTGCCAGCCGGACAGGGGGAGGAAAACTGTTTTTT | TRBV25-1 | . | TRBJ1-4 | TRBD1 | 12
CASSSPPDVRVGGYTF | TGTGCCAGCAGTTCACCACCCGATGTTCGGGTTGGTGGCTACACCTTC | TRBV28 | . | TRBJ1-2 | . | 16
CASSQTGGRDQPQHF | TGCGCCAGCAGCCAGACAGGGGGTCGGGATCAGCCCCAGCATTTT | TRBV4-1 | few | TRBJ1-5 | TRBD1 | 15
CASSPSAGAAEQYF | TGTGCCAGCAGTCCCTCAGCGGGAGCGGCCGAGCAGTACTTC | TRBV6-6 | few | TRBJ2-7 | TRBD2 | 14
CASSFLREGTYEQYF | TGTGCCAGCAGCTTTTTGCGGGAGGGGACCTACGAGCAGTACTTC | TRBV7-2 | few | TRBJ2-7 | TRBD2 | 15